This T cell receptor beta chain appears in the sequencing data of a study of T cell responses to AZD1222 COVID-19 vaccine. This clone was seen once. Repertoires were generated with immunoSEQ multiplex PCR, while TCRdb's copy carries only in-frame clones and drops some. The table has some 150,000 clones, approximately 90% seen once. The CDR3 sequence is 14 residues long. The V end was cut by 5 bases, the J end by 2 bases, with 12 bases between. Germline CDR1 reads SGHTA; CDR2 reads FQGNSA. The source material was peripheral blood, sampled on day 0 of AZD1222 vaccination. The V gene is TRBV7-2, the J gene TRBJ1-1; D is uncertain. This TCR was recovered from an adult in good health. The CDR3 nucleotides read TGTGCCAGCAGCCCAATTCGCAGTAACACTGAAGCTTTCTTT. As protein: CASSPIRSNTEAFF.